This is a list of T cell receptor beta chains from one sample in a study of T cells in Graves' hyperthyroidism and ophthalmopathy. TCRdb called the multiplex PCR reads again in MiXCR, with one record for every CDR3 protein. The sample lists roughly 180,000 distinct CDR3 sequences, 15% to 20% seen once, with 25% to 30% in the top ten. The sequenced material came from blood. These receptors were obtained from a woman in her 50s with Graves' hyperthyroidism. Each CDR3 is given with its conserved first and last residue. A D gene is named only where the DNA matches it firmly. Clone size, where shown, is once, few, many, or a class for clones that have expanded.

TRBV20-1	many	TRBD1	TRBJ1-1	TGCAGTGCTAGGAAAGCCGGGACAGGGGGCACTGAAGCTTTCTTT	CSARKAGTGGTEAFF
TRBV6-1	few	NA	TRBJ2-7	TGTGCCAGCAGAAGCGCGTCAGGACGCGAGCAGTACTTC	CASRSASGREQYF
TRBV6-1	many	TRBD2	TRBJ2-1	TGTGCCAGCACCGCGAGGCTAGCGGGGGGGCTAGAGCAGTTCTTC	CASTARLAGGLEQFF
TRBV11-2	few	TRBD1	TRBJ2-7	TGTGCCAGCAGCTTAGTGCCAGGGGGTACCTACGAGCAGTACTTC	CASSLVPGGTYEQYF
TRBV28	many	NA	TRBJ2-5	TGTGCCAGCAGGGAGAGGGGACAGCGGGCAATGATCGGGGAGACCCAGTACTTC	CASRERGQRAMIGETQYF
TRBV12-3/TRBV12-4	many	NA	TRBJ1-1	TGTGCCAGCAGTTTTAGTCCGGGGGCGGGTGAAGCTTTCTTT	CASSFSPGAGEAFF
TRBV5-1	NA	NA	TRBJ2-6	TGCGCCAGCAGCTTGAGGGGGGGCGATCCCTCTGGGGCCAACGTCCTGACTTTC	CASSLRGGDPSGANVLTF
TRBV10-3	NA	NA	TRBJ1-5	TGTGCCATCAGTGAGGGGGGGGCCAATCAGCCCCAGCATTTT	CAISEGGANQPQHF
TRBV11-3	NA	TRBD2	TRBJ2-1	TGTGCCAGCAGCCCTGGGACTAGCGGGAGTGATGAGCAGTTCTTC	CASSPGTSGSDEQFF
TRBV5-1	many	NA	TRBJ2-5	TGCGCCAGCAGCTTGCCCCTCGGGGGGCACCAAGAGACCCAGTACTTC	CASSLPLGGHQETQYF
TRBV6-1	NA	NA	TRBJ1-3	TGTGCCAGCAGTTTACTGCTAGACTCTGGAAACACCATATATTTT	CASSLLLDSGNTIYF
TRBV19	NA	TRBD2	TRBJ2-3	TGTGCCAGTAGTCCCCTTGGTAGCGGGGGGTACGAGACGCAGTATTTT	CASSPLGSGGYETQYF
TRBV20-1	many	TRBD1	TRBJ2-7	TGCAGTGCTAGAGAATTTCGAGGGACAGGGTTTTACGAGCAGTACTTC	CSAREFRGTGFYEQYF
TRBV19	many	TRBD1	TRBJ1-1	TGTGCCAGTACCCTCCGGGACAGTAACACTGAAGCTTTCTTT	CASTLRDSNTEAFF
TRBV6-1	many	TRBD1	TRBJ2-3	TGTGCTACTAAGAGGAGTGGGGCAGGGGGTCTGAGGAGCACAGATACGCAGTATTTT	CATKRSGAGGLRSTDTQYF
TRBV5-5	few	NA	TRBJ1-6	TGTGCCAGCACCAGAGATAACCTTCGGGGGCGGTCACCCCTCCACTTT	CASTRDNLRGRSPLHF